The 13 T cell receptor beta chains below were found in one sample sequenced in a study of T cells in Graves' hyperthyroidism and ophthalmopathy. RNA transcripts provided the source from which TCR beta CDR3 regions were amplified. TCR CDR3 underwent first-round RT-PCR with the HTBI primer set. TCRdb re-called the multiplex PCR reads through MiXCR, storing one row per CDR3 protein. Among about 530,000 distinct CDR3 sequences listed, 17% were seen once. The sequenced sample was blood. Receptors originate from a young woman with Graves' ophthalmopathy.

Many counts were recorded for this clonotype. The V and J genes are TRBV3-1 and TRBJ1-1; D is perhaps TRBD1 (6 bases). The germline V gene encodes CDR1 LGHDT and CDR2 YNNKEL (reference sequence). This CDR3 spans 15 amino acids. The V and J ends lost 5 bases and 5 bases respectively, with 18 bases between them. CDR3 in amino acids: CASSLSPGDWTEAFF. CDR3 nucleotides: TGTGCCAGCAGCTTATCCCCAGGGGATTGGACTGAAGCTTTCTTT. Full variable domain (missing parts from reference TRBV3-1 and TRBJ1-1): DTAVSQTPKYLVTQMGNDKSIKCEQNLGHDTMYWYKQDSKKFLKIMFSYNNKELIINETVPNRFSPKSPDKAHLNLHINSLELGDSAVYFCASSLSPGDWTEAFFGQGTRLTVV.

The chain joins TRBV5-1 to TRBJ1-1; D unresolved. V lost 1 base and J 0 bases, leaving 10 bases between the germline ends. The CDR3 is 15 residues long. Germline assignment: CDR1 SGHRS and CDR2 YFSETQ. The CDR3 DNA follows: TGCGCCAGCAGCTTGAGTGGACCCTTGAACACTGAAGCTTTCTTT. It is translated as CASSLSGPLNTEAFF.

This clonotype has ten or more counts. V usage is TRBV6-1 and J usage is TRBJ2-1; tentative D call: TRBD2 (7 bases). The CDR3 is made up of 15 amino acids. V dropped 5 bases and J dropped 7 bases, with 18 bases sitting between them. Germline-derived CDR1 and CDR2 are MNHNS and SASEGT. CDR3 in DNA: TGTGCCAGCAGTTCAATAGGCGGGGGCGCGAATGAGCAGTTCTTC. Protein: CASSSIGGGANEQFF.

Many counts were recorded for this clonotype. The V call is TRBV2, the J call TRBJ2-7; the match to TRBD1 covers 10 bases. V shed 8 bases and J 0 bases; nucleotides not matched to a gene: 4. Germline CDR1 and CDR2: SNHLY and FYNNEI. The CDR3 is 14 residues long. CDR3 sequence (DNA): TGTGCCAGCCTCGGGACAGGGGTCTCCTACGAGCAGTACTTC. As protein: CASLGTGVSYEQYF.

The chain employs TRBV5-1 and TRBJ2-1, with D maybe TRBD1 (6 bases). Per germline, CDR1 SGHRS and CDR2 YFSETQ. There are 16 residues in the CDR3. V gave up 4 bases and J gave up 8 bases, with 22 bases separating them. CDR3 residues: CASSPITGPPSDEQFF. The DNA for the CDR3 is TGCGCCAGCAGCCCGATTACAGGGCCCCCCTCCGATGAGCAGTTCTTC.

The chain is built from TRBV6-2 or TRBV6-3 and TRBJ2-1; TRBD1 agrees at 11 bases. With 2 bases clipped from V and 6 bases from J, the junction kept 9 bases outside the gene matches. The CDR3 sequence is 17 residues long. The germline V gene encodes CDR1 MNHEY and CDR2 SVGEGT. The CDR3 DNA reads TGTGCCAGCAGTTACCCTATGGACAGGGGGCATGTCAATGAGCAGTTCTTC. This codes for CASSYPMDRGHVNEQFF.

The chain is built from TRBV5-5 and TRBJ2-3, with 10 nucleotides matching TRBD2. Germline CDR1 SGHKS, CDR2 YYEKEE (reference sequence). With V trimmed by 2 bases and J by 0 bases, 6 bases remained unmatched. This CDR3 is 17 amino acids long. The CDR3 loop is CASSLRLAGRSTDTQYF. The CDR3 DNA follows: TGTGCCAGCAGCTTAAGACTAGCGGGTCGTAGCACAGATACGCAGTATTTT.

The chain joins TRBV28 to TRBJ1-2; 8 positions match TRBD1. The V segment lost 3 bases and the J segment 4 bases; nucleotides outside the gene matches: 22. Germline CDR1 and CDR2: MDHEN and SYDVKM. The CDR3 is made up of 20 amino acids. The CDR3 nucleotides are TGTGCCAGCAGTTTCCCACTCACACCCGACGAGACAGGGGTGAGCTATGGCTACACCTTC. As protein: CASSFPLTPDETGVSYGYTF.

This sequence joins TRBV7-3 and TRBJ2-7; 8 bases agree with TRBD2. With 2 bases clipped from V and 3 bases from J, the junction kept 6 bases outside the gene matches. Germline loops: CDR1 SGHTA, CDR2 FQGTGA. The CDR3 is 15 amino acids. The CDR3 protein is CASSLGREEHYEQYF. The CDR3 DNA reads TGTGCCAGCAGCTTAGGGCGGGAGGAACACTACGAGCAGTACTTC. The full variable domain, in which reference TRBV7-3 and TRBJ2-7 provide the parts outside the CDR3, is GAGVSQTPSNKVTEKGKYVELRCDPISGHTALYWYRQSLGQGPEFLIYFQGTGAADDSGLPNDRFFAVRPEGSVSTLKIQRTERGDSAVYLCASSLGREEHYEQYFGPGTRLTVT.

This clonotype was counted only a few times. This chain links TRBV7-3 with TRBJ2-3; D perhaps matches TRBD1 (5 bases). This CDR3 region has 15 residues. V was clipped by 5 bases and J by 1 base, with 13 bases between them. Germline V gene data show CDR1 as SGHTA and CDR2 as FQGTGA. As DNA, the CDR3 is TGTGCCAGCAGCCCTCAGGGTTCGGGCACAGATACGCAGTATTTT. It is translated as CASSPQGSGTDTQYF.

The sample holds many counts of this clonotype. This chain connects TRBV7-2 to TRBJ1-1; possible D gene TRBD1, 6 bases. V shed 1 base and J shed 5 bases, with 14 bases lying between them. CDR1 and CDR2 (germline): SGHTA, FQGNSA. The CDR3 is made up of 15 amino acids. The CDR3 DNA reads as TGTGCCAGCAGCTTAGATCCCAGGGGAAAGACTGAAGCTTTCTTT. Its translation is CASSLDPRGKTEAFF.

This chain uses TRBV20-1 with TRBJ1-6; 7 bases align to TRBD1. V gave up 3 bases and J gave up 9 bases; unmatched junction bases: 5. This CDR3 is 13 amino acids long. CDR1 is DFQATT and CDR2 is SNEGSKA in the germline V gene (reference sequence). The CDR3 DNA is TGCAGTGCTAGGGGGACAGAGAGTTCACCCCTCCACTTT. The encoded protein is CSARGTESSPLHF.

In this sample, this clonotype turned up many times. This sequence joins TRBV20-1 and TRBJ1-5; a possible D gene is TRBD1 (6 bases). The germline V gene has CDR1 DFQATT and CDR2 SNEGSKA (reference sequence). The CDR3 totals 13 residues. Trimming cost V 1 base and J 6 bases, with 10 bases left between them. The CDR3 here is CSARGGAGQPQHF. In nucleotides, the CDR3 is TGCAGTGCTAGAGGGGGGGCCGGTCAGCCCCAGCATTTT.